This is a list of T cell receptor beta chains from one sample in a study of healthy donors' naive CD4 and CD8 T cells. TCRdb analysed the reads with MiXCR anew, one entry per CDR3 protein. This sample has approximately 180,000 distinct CDR3 sequences, with over 60% found just once. The sequencing input was naive CD4+ and CD8+ T cells sorted from blood, pooled from several donors. The receptors here all came from a pool of human donors in good health; the sample pools cells from several healthy donors. Each CDR3 is given with its conserved first and last residue. D genes are given only for firm matches. Rows may omit the clone size; those that give it use once, few, many or a size class.

>.|.|TRBV6-5|TRBJ2-7
CASSPSRAAYEQYF
>once|TRBD1|TRBV5-4|TRBJ1-3
CASSRDRSSNTIYF
>.|TRBD2|TRBV5-6|TRBJ2-7
CASSFRQAGVYEQYF
>.|TRBD2|TRBV29-1|TRBJ2-5
CSVIPAPRTSGQETQYF
>few|TRBD2|TRBV29-1|TRBJ2-1
CSVDQLAAAEQFF
>.|.|TRBV29-1|TRBJ1-3
CSVELGLSGNTIYF
>.|.|TRBV6-2/TRBV6-3|TRBJ1-2
CASSYSFPGNYGYTF
>.|.|TRBV29-1|TRBJ1-3
CSVEGEYGGNTIYF
>few|.|TRBV5-4|TRBJ2-1
CASSLAVSSYNEQFF
>.|.|TRBV18|TRBJ1-2
CASSPIRGSNYGYTF
>few|.|TRBV30|TRBJ1-1
CAWNSGVSMNTEAFF
>.|TRBD1|TRBV29-1|TRBJ2-7
CSVSKGQISEQYF
>.|.|TRBV6-5|TRBJ1-1
CASSYSKVNTEAFF
>.|.|TRBV19|TRBJ2-1
CASNTGTPVYNEQFF
>.|TRBD1|TRBV5-4|TRBJ2-2
CASSLAWDRVGTGELFF
>.|.|TRBV6-5|TRBJ2-3
CASRDTADTQYF
>.|.|TRBV29-1|TRBJ2-7
CSIQTGDSYGQYF
>.|.|TRBV12-5|TRBJ2-1
CASGGREPRYNEQFF
>.|.|TRBV11-2|TRBJ1-3
CASSNHGTIYF
>few|TRBD2|TRBV28|TRBJ2-1
CASWTLGGRNYNEQFF
>.|TRBD1|TRBV29-1|TRBJ2-7
CSVIGTGGYYEQYF
>.|.|TRBV19|TRBJ2-1
CASRSLEGISEQFF
>.|.|TRBV7-9|TRBJ1-1
CASNSLREAEAFF
>.|TRBD1|TRBV6-5|TRBJ1-5
CASSLDRGANQPQHF
>once|TRBD1|TRBV29-1|TRBJ1-1
CSVLRQGGTEAFF
>few|.|TRBV5-6|TRBJ2-7
CASSFPDYEQYF
>.|.|TRBV11-2|TRBJ1-2
CASSLEPGSLYGYTF
>.|.|TRBV4-3|TRBJ1-2
CASSQRVYGYTF
>.|TRBD2|TRBV11-2|TRBJ2-6
CASSSMTSGIAGANVLTF
>.|.|TRBV19|TRBJ1-1
CASSITPRMNTEAFF
>.|TRBD1|TRBV5-4|TRBJ1-1
CASRDTGGNTEAFF
>.|.|TRBV29-1|TRBJ2-3
CSNGGTADTQYF
>.|TRBD1|TRBV7-2|TRBJ2-7
CASSSGQIYEQYF
>once|.|TRBV28|TRBJ2-6
CASSAREPIISGANVLTF
>.|.|TRBV6-5|TRBJ1-1
CASSQSGTYSFF
>once|.|TRBV6-2/TRBV6-3|TRBJ2-7
CATTRGDTLYEQYF
>.|.|TRBV30|TRBJ1-5
CAWSVRKGRREYQPRHF
>.|TRBD2|TRBV5-1|TRBJ2-7
CASCRGEAGVDEQYF
>.|.|TRBV29-1|TRBJ2-3
CSVATGQSTDTQYF
>.|TRBD2|TRBV29-1|TRBJ2-1
CSVDGGRENEQFF
>.|.|TRBV6-1|TRBJ1-2
CASLFVGTGYGYTF
>.|.|TRBV5-1|TRBJ2-3
CASSLGFSGTDTQYF
>.|.|TRBV18|TRBJ1-1
CASSPQGRTEAFF
>.|TRBD2|TRBV19|TRBJ2-7
CASRTSGRSYEQYF
>.|TRBD1|TRBV19|TRBJ1-2
CASSITGDRVYGYTF
>.|TRBD1|TRBV6-1|TRBJ1-2
CASSEGQGTGYTF
>.|.|TRBV6-5|TRBJ2-3
CASSYGKIDTQYF
>once|.|TRBV19|TRBJ2-1
CASSIDLEAAHNEQFF
>.|.|TRBV6-2/TRBV6-3|TRBJ2-5
CASRKETQYF
>few|.|TRBV29-1|TRBJ1-2
CSVLSGRANYGYTF
>.|.|TRBV27|TRBJ2-7
CASRLGTSLGEQYF
>.|.|TRBV12-3/TRBV12-4|TRBJ2-5
CASRGPEETQYF